This T cell receptor beta chain was identified in a study of spatial heterogeneity in lung cancer. About the research overall: There were, on average, more than nine raw-read appearances for each unique TCR and UMI combination.

Germline V gene data show CDR1 as LGHDT and CDR2 as YNNKEL (reference sequence). The CDR3 length is 13 residues. The germline V and J ends were trimmed by 1 base and 8 bases, with 8 bases remaining between them. This clonotype was observed a handful of times. A distinct unique molecular identifier was carried by each TCR cDNA molecule. TCRdb redid the calling of the 5' RACE reads with MiXCR, one entry per CDR3 protein. This table has around 45,000 distinct CDR3 sequences, approximately 12% appearing once. Time point denoted: sample taken at primary tumor resection. Whole RNA came from tumor, nontumor lung or frozen PBMC and was sequenced without being sorted. A total of around 76 untreated early-stage non-small cell lung cancer patients served as donors.

The input for sequencing was PBMCs, taken at surgery. This clonotype was sampled from a female donor with early-stage non-small cell lung cancer. This rearrangement joins TRBV3-1 to TRBJ2-2, with D uncertain. CDR3 nucleotide sequence: TGTGCCAGCAGCCAAGTGTCCTGGGGGGAGCTGTTTTTT. Translating it yields CASSQVSWGELFF.